The sequence of this TCR beta chain was determined in a study of T cell changes during pregnancy in multiple sclerosis. Trimming removed 5 bases from V and 2 bases from J; junction bases left unmatched: 7. This CDR3 spans 15 amino acids. Germline V lookup: CDR1 SNHLY, CDR2 FYNNEI. Libraries were prepared by immunoSEQ multiplex PCR; TCRdb keeps only in-frame clonotypes and omits some of them. The sample consists of approximately 84,000 clones, around 93% of them appearing once. The TCR originated in a female donor with multiple sclerosis, enrolled in a pregnancy study. Specimen: peripheral blood, collected in the third trimester of pregnancy. V usage is TRBV2 and J usage is TRBJ2-7, with 9 bases aligning to TRBD1. The CDR3 protein is CASSPYRGLTYEQYF. In DNA form, the CDR3 reads TGTGCCAGCAGTCCTTACAGGGGGCTCACCTACGAGCAGTACTTC.